This TCR beta chain was sequenced for a study of blood T cells in healthy people across ages. Study-level results: The donors' CMV status was not determined, possibly confounding changes in expanded clonotypes. More naive CD4+ cells and higher diversity were found in long-lived than in aged donors.

From germline, CDR1 is SGHTA and CDR2 FQGTGA. With 5 bases removed from V and 5 bases from J, the gap between germline ends came to 11 bases. The CDR3 runs 13 residues. Primers used in a second PCR of roughly 7 to 12 cycles were a sample-barcoded 5' primer and a J-beta primer mix. Through a template-switch adaptor with 12 random nucleotides, each cDNA molecule received a tag. TCRdb processed the 5' RACE reads anew with MiXCR; each CDR3 protein has one entry. This sample yields 700,000 to 950,000 distinct CDR3 sequences, of which 58% are seen a single time; 22% belongs to the top ten. This clonotype has ten or more counts. No antigen is known for it.

The V gene is TRBV7-3, the J gene TRBJ2-3, with a tentative D call TRBD1 (5 bases). The specimen was blood. This receptor was identified in a man aged 30-40 years in good health. The CDR3 here is CASSQGWGDTQYF. The CDR3 nucleotides read TGTGCCAGCAGCCAGGGATGGGGAGATACGCAGTATTTT.